This TCR beta chain was identified in a study of blood T cell repertoires in COVID-19. Looking at the study overall: T cells, B-cell-depleted T cells, or PBMCs supplied cDNA or gDNA.

With 4 bases removed from V and 5 bases from J, the gap between germline ends came to 11 bases. CDR3 size: 13 residues. CDR1 is ENHRY, CDR2 SYGVKD, per germline. Generated by immunoSEQ multiplex PCR, the TCRdb table keeps only in-frame clones and is missing some. Among just over 350,000 clones, less than 90% were seen once, and the ten largest hold 2.5% to 3%. J is TRBJ2-5 and V is TRBV10-3, with TRBD2 as a possible D gene (6 bases). The receptor's source is a woman in her twenties or thirties who had recovered from COVID-19. Sequenced input: PBMCs or T cells enriched from blood (not recorded which). The CDR3 is CAISGLAGETQYF. CDR3 DNA: TGTGCCATCAGTGGACTTGCGGGGGAGACCCAGTACTTC.